This T cell receptor (beta chain) was identified during a study of immune aging and cytomegalovirus after organ transplant. Libraries came from microwell single-cell capture using BD Rhapsody targeted mRNA and AbSeq reagents. Each CDR3 protein is one row after TCRdb ran MiXCR on the single-cell sequencing reads. The table has roughly 23,000 distinct CDR3 sequences, just over 35% seen once. Note on this clonotype: Its antigen is not identified.

Time point noted: five sample-tagged time points from pre-transplant (day -1) to day 368 post-transplant, pooled. Overlapping IE-1 peptides of 15 amino acids shared 11 residues. Germline-derived CDR1 and CDR2 are LNHDA and SQIVND (reference sequence). This CDR3 is built from 13 residues. Trimming shortened V by 3 bases and J by 5 bases, and 8 bases separated the two germline ends. This chain joins TRBV19 and TRBJ1-5; maybe TRBD1 (6 bases). The receptor was isolated from a female donor who had a heart transplant and CMV viremia. The sequenced sample was CMV peptide-activated CD4+ and CD8+ T cells sorted from blood, obtained at five time points, pooled. Subset indicated: sorted CD8+CD137+ and CD4+CD154+ T cells after more than 9 h CMV IE-1 peptide stimulation. The CDR3 loop is CASSMQGYQPQHF. In DNA, the CDR3 is TGTGCCAGTAGTATGCAGGGGTATCAGCCCCAGCATTTT.